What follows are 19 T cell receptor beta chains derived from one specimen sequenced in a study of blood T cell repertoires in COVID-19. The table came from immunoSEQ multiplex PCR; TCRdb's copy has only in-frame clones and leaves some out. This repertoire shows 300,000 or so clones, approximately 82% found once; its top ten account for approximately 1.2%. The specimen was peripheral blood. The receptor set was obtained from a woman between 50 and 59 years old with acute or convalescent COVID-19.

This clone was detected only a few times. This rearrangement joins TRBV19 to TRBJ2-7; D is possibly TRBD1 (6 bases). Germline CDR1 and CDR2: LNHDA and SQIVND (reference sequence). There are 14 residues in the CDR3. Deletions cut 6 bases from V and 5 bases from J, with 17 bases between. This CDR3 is CASSGQPGLDEQYF. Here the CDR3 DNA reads TGTGCCAGTAGCGGACAGCCGGGTTTGGACGAGCAGTACTTC.

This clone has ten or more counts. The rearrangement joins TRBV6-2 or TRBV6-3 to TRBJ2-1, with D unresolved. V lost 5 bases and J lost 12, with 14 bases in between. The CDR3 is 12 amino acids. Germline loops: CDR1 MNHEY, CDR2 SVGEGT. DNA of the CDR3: TGTGCCAGCAGTGCGACTCGCGGCCGGCAGTTCTTC. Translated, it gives CASSATRGRQFF.

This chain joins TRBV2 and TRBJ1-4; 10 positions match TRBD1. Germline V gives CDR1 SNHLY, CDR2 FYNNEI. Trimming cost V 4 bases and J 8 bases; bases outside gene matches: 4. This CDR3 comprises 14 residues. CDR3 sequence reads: CASSGQGAGEKLFF. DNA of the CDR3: TGTGCCAGCAGTGGACAGGGGGCGGGAGAAAAACTGTTTTTT.

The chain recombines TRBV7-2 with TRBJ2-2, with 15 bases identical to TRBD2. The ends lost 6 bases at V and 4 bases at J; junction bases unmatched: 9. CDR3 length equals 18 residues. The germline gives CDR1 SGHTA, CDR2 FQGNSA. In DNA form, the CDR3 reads TGTGCCAGCAGAGAAGGACTAGCGGGGGGGCAGGGCACCGGGGAGCTGTTTTTT. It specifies CASREGLAGGQGTGELFF. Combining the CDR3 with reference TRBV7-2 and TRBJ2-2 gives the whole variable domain GAGVSQSPSNKVTEKGKDVELRCDPISGHTALYWYRQSLGQGLEFLIYFQGNSAPDKSGLPSDRFSAERTGGSVSTLTIQRTQQEDSAVYLCASREGLAGGQGTGELFFGEGSRLTVL.

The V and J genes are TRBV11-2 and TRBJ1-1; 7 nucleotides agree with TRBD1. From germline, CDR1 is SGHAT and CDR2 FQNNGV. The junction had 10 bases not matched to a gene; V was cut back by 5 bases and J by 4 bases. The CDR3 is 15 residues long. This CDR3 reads CASSAGYRGPTEAFF. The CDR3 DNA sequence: TGTGCCAGCAGCGCGGGATACAGGGGACCCACTGAAGCTTTCTTT.

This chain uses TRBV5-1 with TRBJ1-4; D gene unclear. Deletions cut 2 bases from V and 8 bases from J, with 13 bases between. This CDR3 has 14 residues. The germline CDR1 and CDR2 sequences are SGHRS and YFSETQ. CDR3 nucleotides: TGCGCCAGCAGCTTCGGGAGTGGCGAAGAAAAACTGTTTTTT. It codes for CASSFGSGEEKLFF.

The CDR3 protein is CSGVAGGPETQYF. CDR3 DNA: TGCAGCGGGGTGGCGGGAGGGCCAGAGACCCAGTACTTC. The chain carries TRBV29-1 and TRBJ2-5, with 9 bases fitting TRBD2. With V trimmed by 7 bases and J by 4 bases, 7 bases remained unmatched. The CDR3 runs 13 residues. From germline, CDR1 is SQVTM and CDR2 ANQGSEA.

The CDR3 region has the DNA TGTGCCAGCAGTGCTGTAGCCGGGGGTGAGACAGATACGCAGTATTTT. This gives the protein CASSAVAGGETDTQYF. The chain recombines TRBV2 with TRBJ2-3; perhaps TRBD2 as D (6 bases). This CDR3 has 16 amino acids. V dropped 4 bases and J dropped 3 bases, with 17 bases sitting between them. The V gene's germline CDR1 is SNHLY and CDR2 FYNNEI.

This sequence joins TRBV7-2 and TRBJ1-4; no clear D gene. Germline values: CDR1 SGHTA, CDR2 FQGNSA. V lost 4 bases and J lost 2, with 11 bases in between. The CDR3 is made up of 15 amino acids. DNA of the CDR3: TGTGCCAGCAGCTCCTCCGCGCTTACTAATGAAAAACTGTTTTTT. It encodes CASSSSALTNEKLFF.

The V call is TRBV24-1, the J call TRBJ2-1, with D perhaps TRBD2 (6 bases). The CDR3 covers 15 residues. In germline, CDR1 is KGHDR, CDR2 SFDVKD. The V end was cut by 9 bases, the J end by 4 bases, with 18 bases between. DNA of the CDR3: TGTGCCACCGGAACCGGGGCCGGAGGGTACAATGAGCAGTTCTTC. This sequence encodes CATGTGAGGYNEQFF.

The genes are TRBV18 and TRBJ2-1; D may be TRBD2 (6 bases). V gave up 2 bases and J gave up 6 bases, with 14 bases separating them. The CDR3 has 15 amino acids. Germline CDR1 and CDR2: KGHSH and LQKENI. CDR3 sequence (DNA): TGTGCCAGCTCACCAGGGACGGGGGAAGCCAATGAGCAGTTCTTC. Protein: CASSPGTGEANEQFF. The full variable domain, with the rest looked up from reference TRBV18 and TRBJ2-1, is NAGVMQNPRHLVRRRGQEARLRCSPMKGHSHVYWYRQLPEEGLKFMVYLQKENIIDESGMPKERFSAEFPKEGPSILRIQQVVRGDSAAYFCASSPGTGEANEQFFGPGTRLTVL.

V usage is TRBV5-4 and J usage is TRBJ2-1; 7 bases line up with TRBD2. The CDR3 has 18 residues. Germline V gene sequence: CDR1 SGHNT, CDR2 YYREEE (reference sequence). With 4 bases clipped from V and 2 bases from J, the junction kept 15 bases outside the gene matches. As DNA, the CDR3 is TGTGCCAGCAGCACGACTAGCCCAAGCCCATTTACCTACAATGAGCAGTTCTTC. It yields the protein CASSTTSPSPFTYNEQFF.

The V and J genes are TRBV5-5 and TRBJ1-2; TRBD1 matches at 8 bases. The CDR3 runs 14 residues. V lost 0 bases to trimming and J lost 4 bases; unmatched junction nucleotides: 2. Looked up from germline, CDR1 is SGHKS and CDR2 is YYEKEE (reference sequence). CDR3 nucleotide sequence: TGTGCCAGCAGCTTGGGGCAGGGGGCCTATGGCTACACCTTC. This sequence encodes CASSLGQGAYGYTF.

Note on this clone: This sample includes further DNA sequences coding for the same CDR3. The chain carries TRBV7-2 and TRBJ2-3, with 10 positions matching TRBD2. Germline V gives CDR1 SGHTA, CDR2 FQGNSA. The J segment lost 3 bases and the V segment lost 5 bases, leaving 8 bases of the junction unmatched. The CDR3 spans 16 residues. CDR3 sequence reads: CASSPRRAGGTDTQYF. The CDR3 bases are TGTGCCAGCAGCCCACGACGAGCGGGAGGGACAGATACGCAGTATTTT. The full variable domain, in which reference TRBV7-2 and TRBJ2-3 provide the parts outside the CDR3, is GAGVSQSPSNKVTEKGKDVELRCDPISGHTALYWYRQSLGQGLEFLIYFQGNSAPDKSGLPSDRFSAERTGGSVSTLTIQRTQQEDSAVYLCASSPRRAGGTDTQYFGPGTRLTVL.

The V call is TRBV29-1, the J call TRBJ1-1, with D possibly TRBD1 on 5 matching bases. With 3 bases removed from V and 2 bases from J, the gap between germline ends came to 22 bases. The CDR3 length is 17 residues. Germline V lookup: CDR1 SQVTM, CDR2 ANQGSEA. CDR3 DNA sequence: TGCAGCGTTGATGGCCGGACACCTCGCCCACTAAACACTGAAGCTTTCTTT. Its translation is CSVDGRTPRPLNTEAFF.

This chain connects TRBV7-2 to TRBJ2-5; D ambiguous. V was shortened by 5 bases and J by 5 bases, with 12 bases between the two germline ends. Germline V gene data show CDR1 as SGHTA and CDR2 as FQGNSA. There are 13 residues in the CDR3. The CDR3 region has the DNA TGTGCCAGCAGCAGAGGTCTTGGGGAGACCCAGTACTTC. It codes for CASSRGLGETQYF.

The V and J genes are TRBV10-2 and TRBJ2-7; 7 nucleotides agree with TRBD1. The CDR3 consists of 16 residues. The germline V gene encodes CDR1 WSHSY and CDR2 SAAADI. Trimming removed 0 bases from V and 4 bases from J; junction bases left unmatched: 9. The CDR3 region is CASSESSGQPGYEQYF. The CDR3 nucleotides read TGCGCCAGCAGTGAGTCGTCGGGACAGCCGGGATACGAGCAGTACTTC.

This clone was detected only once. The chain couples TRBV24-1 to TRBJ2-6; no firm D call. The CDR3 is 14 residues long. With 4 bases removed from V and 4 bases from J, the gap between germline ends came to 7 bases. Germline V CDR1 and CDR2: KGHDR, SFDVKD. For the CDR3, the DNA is TGTGCCACCAGTGAGACCGGGGGGGCCAACGTCCTGACTTTC. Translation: CATSETGGANVLTF.

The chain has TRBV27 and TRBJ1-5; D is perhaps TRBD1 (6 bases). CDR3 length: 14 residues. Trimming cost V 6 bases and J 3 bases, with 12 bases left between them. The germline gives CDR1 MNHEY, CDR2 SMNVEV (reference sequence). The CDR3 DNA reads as TGTGCCAGCAGGCAACAGGGTGACAATCAGCCCCAGCATTTT. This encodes CASRQQGDNQPQHF.